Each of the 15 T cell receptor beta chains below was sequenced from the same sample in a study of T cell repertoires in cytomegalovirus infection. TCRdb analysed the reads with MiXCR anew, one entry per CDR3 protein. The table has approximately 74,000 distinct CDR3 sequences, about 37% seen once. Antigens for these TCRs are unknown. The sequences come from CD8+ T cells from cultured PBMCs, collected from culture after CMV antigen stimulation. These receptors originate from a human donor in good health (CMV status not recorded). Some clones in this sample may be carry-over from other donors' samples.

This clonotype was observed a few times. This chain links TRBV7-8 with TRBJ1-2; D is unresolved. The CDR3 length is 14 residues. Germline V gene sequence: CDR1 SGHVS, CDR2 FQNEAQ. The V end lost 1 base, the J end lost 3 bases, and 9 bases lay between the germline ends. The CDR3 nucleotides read TGTGCCAGCAGCTTAGGTGTCCAGGACTATGGCTACACCTTC. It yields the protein CASSLGVQDYGYTF.

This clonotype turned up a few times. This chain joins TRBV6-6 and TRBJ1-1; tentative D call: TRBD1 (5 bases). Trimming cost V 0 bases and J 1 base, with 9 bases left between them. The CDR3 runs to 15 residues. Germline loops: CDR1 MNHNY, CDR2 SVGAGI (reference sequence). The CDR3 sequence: CASSYSAGPNTEAFF. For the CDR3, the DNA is TGTGCCAGCAGTTACTCGGCGGGGCCGAACACTGAAGCTTTCTTT.

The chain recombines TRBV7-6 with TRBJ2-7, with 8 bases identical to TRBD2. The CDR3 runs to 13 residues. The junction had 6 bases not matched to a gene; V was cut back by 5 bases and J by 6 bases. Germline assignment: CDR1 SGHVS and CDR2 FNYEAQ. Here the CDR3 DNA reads TGTGCCAGCAGCACGCCGGGGGGGGGCGAGCAGTACTTC. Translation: CASSTPGGGEQYF.

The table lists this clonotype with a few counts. The CDR3 DNA reads TGTGCCAGCAGTTTTGGAGCGGGGGACACCGGGGAGCTGTTTTTT. Protein product: CASSFGAGDTGELFF. The rearrangement joins TRBV7-6 to TRBJ2-2; 8 bases fit TRBD2. The germline V gene encodes CDR1 SGHVS and CDR2 FNYEAQ. With V trimmed by 6 bases and J by 3 bases, 6 bases remained unmatched. The CDR3 runs to 15 residues.

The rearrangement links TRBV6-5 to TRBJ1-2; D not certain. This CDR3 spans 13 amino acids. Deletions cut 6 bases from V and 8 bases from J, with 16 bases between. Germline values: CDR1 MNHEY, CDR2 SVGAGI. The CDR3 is CASRSSGPNGYTF. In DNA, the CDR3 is TGTGCCAGCAGGTCCTCCGGGCCTAACGGCTACACCTTC.

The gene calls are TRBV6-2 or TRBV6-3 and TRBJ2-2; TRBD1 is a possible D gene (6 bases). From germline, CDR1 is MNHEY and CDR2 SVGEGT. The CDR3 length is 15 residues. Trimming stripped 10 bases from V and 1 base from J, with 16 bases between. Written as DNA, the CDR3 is TGTGCCACCGTTGCCCTGACAGGGAACACCGGGGAGCTGTTTTTT. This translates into CATVALTGNTGELFF.

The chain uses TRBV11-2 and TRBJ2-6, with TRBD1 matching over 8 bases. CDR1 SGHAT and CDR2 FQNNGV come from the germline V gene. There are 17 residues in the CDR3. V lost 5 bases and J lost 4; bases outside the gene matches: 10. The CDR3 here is CASSQGAGSTGANVLTF. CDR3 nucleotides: TGTGCCAGCAGCCAGGGGGCAGGGTCCACCGGGGCCAACGTCCTGACTTTC. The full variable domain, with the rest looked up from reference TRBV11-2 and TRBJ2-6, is EAGVAQSPRYKIIEKRQSVAFWCNPISGHATLYWYQQILGQGPKLLIQFQNNGVVDDSQLPKDRFSAERLKGVDSTLKIQPAKLEDSAVYLCASSQGAGSTGANVLTFGAGSRLTVL.

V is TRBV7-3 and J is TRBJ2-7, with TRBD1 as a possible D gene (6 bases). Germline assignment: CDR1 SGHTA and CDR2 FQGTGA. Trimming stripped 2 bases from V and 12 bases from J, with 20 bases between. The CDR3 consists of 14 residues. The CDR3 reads CASSLEGDTLGRYF. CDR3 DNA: TGTGCCAGCAGCTTAGAGGGGGACACCCTCGGGCGGTACTTC.

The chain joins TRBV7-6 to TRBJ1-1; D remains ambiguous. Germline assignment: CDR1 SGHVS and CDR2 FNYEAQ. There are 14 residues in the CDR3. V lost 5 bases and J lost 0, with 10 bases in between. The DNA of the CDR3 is TGTGCCAGCAGCGCCGTCCCCCTGAACACTGAAGCTTTCTTT. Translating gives CASSAVPLNTEAFF.

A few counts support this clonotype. DNA of the CDR3: TGTGCCAGCAGCTCCACCGAAGCAGATACGCAGTATTTT. As protein: CASSSTEADTQYF. V gene TRBV7-9 combines with J gene TRBJ2-3, with unresolved D. This CDR3 comprises 13 residues. V shed 4 bases and J shed 4 bases, with 9 bases lying between them. Per the germline V gene, CDR1 is SEHNR and CDR2 is FQNEAQ (reference sequence).

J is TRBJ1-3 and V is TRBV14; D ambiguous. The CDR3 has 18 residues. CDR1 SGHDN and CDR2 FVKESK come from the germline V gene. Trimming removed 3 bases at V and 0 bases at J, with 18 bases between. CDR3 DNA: TGTGCCAGCAGCCACCCCCCCACCCGGCGGAGCTCTGGAAACACCATATATTTT. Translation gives CASSHPPTRRSSGNTIYF.

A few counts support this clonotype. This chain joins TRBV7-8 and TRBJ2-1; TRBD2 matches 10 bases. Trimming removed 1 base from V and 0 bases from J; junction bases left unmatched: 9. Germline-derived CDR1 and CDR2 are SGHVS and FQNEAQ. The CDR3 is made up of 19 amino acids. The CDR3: CASSLEVGLAVNSYNEQFF. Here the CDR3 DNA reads TGTGCCAGCAGCTTAGAGGTTGGACTAGCGGTAAACTCCTACAATGAGCAGTTCTTC.

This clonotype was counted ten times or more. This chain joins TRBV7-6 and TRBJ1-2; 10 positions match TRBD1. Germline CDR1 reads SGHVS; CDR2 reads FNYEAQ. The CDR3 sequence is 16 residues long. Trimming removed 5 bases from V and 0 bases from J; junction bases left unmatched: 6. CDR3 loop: CASSLGTGETNYGYTF. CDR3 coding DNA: TGTGCCAGCAGCCTAGGGACAGGGGAAACTAACTATGGCTACACCTTC.

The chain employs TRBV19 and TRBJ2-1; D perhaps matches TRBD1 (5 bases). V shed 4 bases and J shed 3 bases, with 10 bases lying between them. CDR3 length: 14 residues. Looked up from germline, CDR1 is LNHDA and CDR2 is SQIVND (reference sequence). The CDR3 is CASSTRQYYNEQFF. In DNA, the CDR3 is TGTGCCAGTAGTACACGACAGTACTACAATGAGCAGTTCTTC.

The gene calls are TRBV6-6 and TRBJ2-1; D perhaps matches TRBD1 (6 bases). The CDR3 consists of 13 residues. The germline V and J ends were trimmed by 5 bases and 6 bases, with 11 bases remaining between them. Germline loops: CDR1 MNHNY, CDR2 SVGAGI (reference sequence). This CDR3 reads CASSRQVANEQFF. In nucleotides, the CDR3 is TGTGCCAGCAGTCGACAGGTAGCCAATGAGCAGTTCTTC.